These 17 T cell receptor beta chains came from one sample sequenced in a study of regulatory T cells in long-lasting Graves disease. CDR3-region Arm-PCR and iRepertoire HTBI primers produced the TCR beta libraries. TCRdb re-derived calls from the multiplex PCR reads in MiXCR, one entry per CDR3 protein. Of approximately 490,000 distinct CDR3 sequences in the sample, under 20% were seen once. Time point indicated: newly diagnosed GD, antithyroid drugs for less than 3 months. Isolated PBMC RNA provided the starting material for the TCR library. The same sample was also studied in work on T cells in Graves' hyperthyroidism and ophthalmopathy.

The material sequenced was peripheral blood mononuclear cells (PBMCs), taken at new diagnosis, from a patient treated with antithyroid drugs. All receptors derive from a man in his forties or fifties with Graves disease.

Concerning this clonotype: A much larger clone differs by one base, so this may be a read error. The rearrangement uses TRBV6-1 and TRBJ2-1; TRBD1 or TRBD2 may be the D gene (5 bases each). The CDR3 runs to 13 residues. Trimming took off 6 bases at V and 8 bases at J, with 14 bases between the two ends. CDR1 is MNHNS, CDR2 SASEGT, per germline. The CDR3 DNA sequence: TGTGCCAGCAGACTCGCAGGGACGTATGAGCAGTTCTTC. Its translation is CASRLAGTYEQFF.

This sequence joins TRBV3-1 and TRBJ2-2; TRBD2 is a possible D gene (5 bases). The V gene's germline CDR1 is LGHDT and CDR2 YNNKEL (reference sequence). The CDR3 runs to 15 residues. Trimming shortened V by 1 base and J by 3 bases, and 9 bases separated the two germline ends. The CDR3 reads CASSQGTLYTGELFF. As DNA, the CDR3 is TGTGCCAGCAGCCAAGGGACTCTCTACACCGGGGAGCTGTTTTTT.

Many counts were recorded for this clonotype. V gene TRBV9 combines with J gene TRBJ1-1; 7 bases are a match to TRBD1. V lost 4 bases, J lost 4 bases, and 13 bases stayed unmatched. Germline V gives CDR1 SGDLS, CDR2 YYNGEE. CDR3 size: 16 residues. The CDR3 region is CASSPTTGKMGTEAFF. CDR3 nucleotide sequence: TGTGCCAGCAGCCCCACGACAGGGAAGATGGGCACTGAAGCTTTCTTT.

This clonotype was seen at least ten times. V usage is TRBV28 and J usage is TRBJ2-2; 8 bases line up with TRBD2. V lost 3 bases, J lost 2 bases, and 5 bases stayed unmatched. CDR1 and CDR2 from the germline V gene are MDHEN and SYDVKM. This CDR3 has 16 amino acids. The CDR3 DNA reads TGTGCCAGCAGTTTTCCCGCGGGAGGAAACACCGGGGAGCTGTTTTTT. Its protein product is CASSFPAGGNTGELFF.

This clonotype was seen a few times. This chain links TRBV29-1 with TRBJ2-7, with D perhaps given as TRBD1 or TRBD2 (5 bases each). CDR3 length: 16 amino acids. Trimming left V 6 bases short and J 6 bases short, with 27 bases between. The germline V gene encodes CDR1 SQVTM and CDR2 ANQGSEA. The CDR3 bases are TGCAGCGTATACTCGGGACCGGCGGAAGGGAGAGGCGAGCAGTACTTC. This translates into CSVYSGPAEGRGEQYF.

The chain employs TRBV14 and TRBJ2-7, with unresolved D. Trimming cost V 4 bases and J 0 bases, with 10 bases left between them. From germline, CDR1 is SGHDN and CDR2 FVKESK. The CDR3 has 14 residues. The CDR3, as DNA: TGTGCCAGCAGCCCGAGGCTAAGCTCCTACGAGCAGTACTTC. This gives the protein CASSPRLSSYEQYF.

CDR3 region: CAISESGGSGRAYYNEQFF. CDR3 coding DNA: TGTGCCATCAGTGAGTCAGGGGGTAGCGGGAGGGCCTACTACAATGAGCAGTTCTTC. The J gene is TRBJ2-1, the V gene TRBV10-3, with 11 bases lining up with TRBD2. Unmatched junction bases numbered 10, after V lost 0 bases and J lost 3 bases. CDR1 and CDR2 (germline): ENHRY, SYGVKD. The CDR3 spans 19 residues.

The chain carries TRBV7-3 and TRBJ2-2; the D gene is possibly TRBD2 (6 bases). With 6 bases removed from V and 2 bases from J, the gap between germline ends came to 13 bases. This CDR3 is built from 15 residues. Looked up from germline, CDR1 is SGHTA and CDR2 is FQGTGA. CDR3 region: CASSPPGVNTGELFF. DNA for the CDR3: TGTGCCAGCAGTCCACCGGGGGTCAACACCGGGGAGCTGTTTTTT.

Comments on this clonotype: A much larger clone lies a single base off, so this may be a read error. This chain links TRBV6-2 or TRBV6-3 with TRBJ1-5, with TRBD1 matching 7 bases. This CDR3 region has 13 residues. Germline assignment: CDR1 MNHEY and CDR2 SVGEGT. CDR3 loop: CASKGGSNQPLHF. The CDR3 nucleotides read TGTGCCAGCAAAGGGGGCAGCAATCAGCCCCTGCATTTT.

V is TRBV28 and J is TRBJ1-4, with TRBD1 as a possible D gene (5 bases). The CDR3 loop spans 12 amino acids. Germline V gene sequence: CDR1 MDHEN, CDR2 SYDVKM. Between the trimmed V and J ends, which lost 3 bases and 8 bases, there was a span of 7 bases. CDR3 sequence (DNA): TGTGCCAGCAGTTTTGGGACGGAAAAACTGTTTTTT. Amino acids: CASSFGTEKLFF.

In its sample, this clonotype was seen many times. This chain joins TRBV11-1 and TRBJ2-1; maybe TRBD2 (6 bases). In germline, CDR1 is SGHAT, CDR2 FQDESV (reference sequence). The CDR3 is 14 residues long. V dropped 5 bases and J dropped 7 bases, with 15 bases sitting between them. CDR3 loop: CASSLGLSPNEQFF. Written as DNA, the CDR3 is TGTGCCAGCAGCCTAGGACTATCCCCTAATGAGCAGTTCTTC.

This clonotype showed up many times. The V gene is TRBV28, the J gene TRBJ2-1; D call uncertain. Trimming stripped 2 bases from V and 2 bases from J, with 4 bases between. This CDR3 comprises 13 residues. CDR1 and CDR2 (germline): MDHEN, SYDVKM. CDR3 bases: TGTGCCAGCAGTTTAGACGCCTACAATGAGCAGTTCTTC. It codes for CASSLDAYNEQFF.

V is TRBV28 and J is TRBJ2-1; D is possibly TRBD1 or TRBD2 (5 bases each). The CDR3 is 15 residues long. From germline, CDR1 is MDHEN and CDR2 SYDVKM. V shed 7 bases and J shed 4 bases, with 17 bases lying between them. CDR3 DNA sequence: TGTGCCAGCAACTCCGGGACGGTAGGGTACAATGAGCAGTTCTTC. The encoded protein is CASNSGTVGYNEQFF.

A few counts support this clonotype. The chain combines TRBV28 with TRBJ2-7; TRBD2 matches 9 bases. The germline gives CDR1 MDHEN, CDR2 SYDVKM. CDR3 length equals 15 residues. J lost 7 bases, V lost 5 bases, and 12 bases had no gene match. CDR3 amino acids: CASSLTSGLLREQYF. The CDR3 DNA reads as TGTGCCAGCAGTCTGACTAGCGGCCTTCTTCGGGAGCAGTACTTC.

This clonotype was recorded at least ten times. The junction differs from germline at one of its ends, possibly a read error. The V call is TRBV5-1, the J call TRBJ2-2; D may be TRBD2 (5 bases). This CDR3 is built from 13 residues. Looked up from germline, CDR1 is SGHRS and CDR2 is YFSETQ. The DNA for the CDR3 is TGTGCCAGCAGCTTGGCGGGTACCGGGGAGCTGTTTTTT. It codes for CASSLAGTGELFF.

CDR3 in amino acids: CSASTSGNTIYF. CDR3 nucleotide sequence: TGCAGCGCCTCTACCTCTGGAAACACCATATATTTT. This chain links TRBV29-1 with TRBJ1-3, with D uncertain. Germline V gene sequence: CDR1 SQVTM, CDR2 ANQGSEA. The CDR3 is 12 residues long. The ends were cut back, 7 bases at V and 0 bases at J, with 7 bases in the middle.

This clonotype showed up many times. V usage is TRBV12-3 or TRBV12-4 and J usage is TRBJ2-5; D perhaps matches TRBD2 (6 bases). V lost 8 bases and J 5 bases, leaving 15 bases between the germline ends. The CDR3 covers 13 residues. CDR3 residues: CASQEGGEETQYF. CDR3 sequence (DNA): TGTGCCAGCCAGGAAGGCGGGGAGGAGACCCAGTACTTC.